Described below is a single T cell receptor beta chain sequence and its context. The sample is drawn from a study of T cell changes during pregnancy in multiple sclerosis. Measured with immunoSEQ multiplex PCR; TCRdb has only the in-frame clones, and not every one. The table lists tens of thousands of clones, roughly 90% of them singletons. Trimming cost V 4 bases and J 1 base; bases outside gene matches: 4. Germline V gene data show CDR1 as SGHRS and CDR2 as YFSETQ. The CDR3 runs 14 residues. J is TRBJ2-5 and V is TRBV5-1; 7 positions match TRBD1. Sequencing was performed on peripheral blood, taken in the first trimester of pregnancy. The source of this sequence is a female donor in good health, enrolled as a control in a pregnancy study. The CDR3 region has the DNA TGCGCCAGCAGCGTCGGGACAGTCCAAGAGACCCAGTACTTC. Protein product: CASSVGTVQETQYF. The entire variable domain, with the rest obtained from reference TRBV5-1 and TRBJ2-5, is as follows: KAGVTQTPRYLIKTRGQQVTLSCSPISGHRSVSWYQQTPGQGLQFLFEYFSETQRNKGNFPGRFSGRQFSNSRSEMNVSTLELGDSALYLCASSVGTVQETQYFGPGTRLLVL.